This T cell receptor beta chain was observed in a study of CDR3 diversity in severe acne. One entry per CDR3 protein, called by TCRdb with MiXCR from the PCR reads. The sample lists tens of thousands of distinct CDR3 sequences, approximately 51% occurring once. The ends were cut back, 0 bases at V and 4 bases at J, with 22 bases in the middle. CDR1 MNHNS and CDR2 SASEGT come from the germline V gene. The CDR3 length is 18 residues. This sequence joins TRBV6-1 and TRBJ2-7, with D possibly TRBD2 on 6 matching bases. The sample was blood. This receptor was obtained from a male donor in good health, without acne. Here the CDR3 DNA reads TGTGCCAGCAGTGAAGCCTTAGTCGAATCTAGCGCGGATTACGAGCAGTACTTC. Its translation: CASSEALVESSADYEQYF.